Listed here is a single TCR beta chain. These data belong to a study of control samples from healthy donors and cancer patients. The repertoire was sequenced with immunoSEQ multiplex PCR; TCRdb's copy has only in-frame clones and lacks some. The table lists approximately 120,000 clones, more than 75% of them singletons. The CDR3 totals 15 residues. Germline-derived CDR1 and CDR2 are MNHEY and SMNVEV (reference sequence). V was clipped by 0 bases and J by 1 base, with 7 bases between them. Sequenced sample: blood. The V and J genes are TRBV27 and TRBJ1-5; D unresolved. This TCR came from a man between 60 and 70 years old in good health. The CDR3 loop is CASSLSLTSNQPQHF. In DNA form, the CDR3 reads TGTGCCAGCAGTTTATCCCTCACAAGCAATCAGCCCCAGCATTTT.